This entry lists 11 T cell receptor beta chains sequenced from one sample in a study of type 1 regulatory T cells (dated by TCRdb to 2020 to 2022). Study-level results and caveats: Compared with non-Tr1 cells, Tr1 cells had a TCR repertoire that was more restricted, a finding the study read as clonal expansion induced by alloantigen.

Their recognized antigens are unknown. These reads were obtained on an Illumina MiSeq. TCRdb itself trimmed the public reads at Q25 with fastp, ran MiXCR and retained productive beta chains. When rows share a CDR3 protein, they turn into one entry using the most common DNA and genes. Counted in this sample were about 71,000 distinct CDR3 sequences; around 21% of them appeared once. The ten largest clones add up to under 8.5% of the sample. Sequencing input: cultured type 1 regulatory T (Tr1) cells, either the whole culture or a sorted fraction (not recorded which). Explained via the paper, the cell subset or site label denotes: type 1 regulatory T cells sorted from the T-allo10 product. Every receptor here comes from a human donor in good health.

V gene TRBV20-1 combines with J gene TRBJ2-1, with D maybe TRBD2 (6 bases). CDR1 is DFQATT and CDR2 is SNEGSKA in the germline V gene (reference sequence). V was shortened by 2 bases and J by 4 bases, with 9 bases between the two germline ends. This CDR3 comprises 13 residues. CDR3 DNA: TGCAGTGCTAGATCTAGCGAATACAATGAGCAGTTCTTC. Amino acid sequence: CSARSSEYNEQFF.

The CDR3 reads CASSLGDRRNEQFF. In nucleotides, the CDR3 is TGTGCCAGCAGCTTAGGCGATAGAAGGAATGAGCAGTTCTTC. The genes are TRBV7-2 and TRBJ2-1; the D is unclear. Trimming removed 1 base at V and 7 bases at J, with 11 bases between. The CDR3 consists of 14 residues. CDR1 is SGHTA, CDR2 FQGNSA, per germline.

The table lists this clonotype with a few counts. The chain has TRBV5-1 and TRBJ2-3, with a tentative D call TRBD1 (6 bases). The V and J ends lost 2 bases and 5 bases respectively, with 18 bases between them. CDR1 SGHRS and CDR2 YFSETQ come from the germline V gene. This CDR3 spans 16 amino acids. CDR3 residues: CASSFRAAGAGDTQYF. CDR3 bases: TGCGCCAGCAGCTTCCGGGCGGCAGGGGCAGGAGATACGCAGTATTTT.

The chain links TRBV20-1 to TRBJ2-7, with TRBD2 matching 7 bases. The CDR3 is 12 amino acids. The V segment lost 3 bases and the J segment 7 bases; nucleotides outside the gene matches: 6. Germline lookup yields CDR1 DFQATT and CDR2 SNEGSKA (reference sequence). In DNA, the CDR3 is TGCAGTGCTAGGGAGGGAGGGAGAGAGCAGTACTTC. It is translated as CSAREGGREQYF.

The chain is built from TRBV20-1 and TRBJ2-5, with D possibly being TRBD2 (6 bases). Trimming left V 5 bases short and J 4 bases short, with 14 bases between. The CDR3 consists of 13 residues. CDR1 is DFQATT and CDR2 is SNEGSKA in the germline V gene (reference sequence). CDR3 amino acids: CSALTSGVETQYF. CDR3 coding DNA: TGCAGTGCTTTGACTAGTGGGGTAGAGACCCAGTACTTC.

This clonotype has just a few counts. CDR3 sequence: CASRLAGPHEQYF. CDR3 DNA sequence: TGTGCCAGCCGACTAGCGGGACCCCACGAGCAGTACTTC. V and J are TRBV11-2 and TRBJ2-7; 11 bases are shared with TRBD2. V gave up 8 bases and J gave up 5 bases; unmatched junction bases: 5. The CDR3 length is 13 residues. Germline V lookup: CDR1 SGHAT, CDR2 FQNNGV.

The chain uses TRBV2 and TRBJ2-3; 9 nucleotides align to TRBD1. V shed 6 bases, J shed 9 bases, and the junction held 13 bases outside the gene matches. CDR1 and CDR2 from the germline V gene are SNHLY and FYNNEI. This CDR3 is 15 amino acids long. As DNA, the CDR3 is TGTGCCAGCAGGGGACAGGGTGGAGGAAGTAGGACGCAGTATTTT. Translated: CASRGQGGGSRTQYF.

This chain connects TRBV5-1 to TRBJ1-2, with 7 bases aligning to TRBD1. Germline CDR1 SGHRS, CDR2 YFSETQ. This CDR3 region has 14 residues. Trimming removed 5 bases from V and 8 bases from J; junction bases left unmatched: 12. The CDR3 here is CASSSYRQGEGYTF. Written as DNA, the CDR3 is TGCGCCAGCAGTTCTTATCGACAGGGAGAAGGCTACACCTTC.

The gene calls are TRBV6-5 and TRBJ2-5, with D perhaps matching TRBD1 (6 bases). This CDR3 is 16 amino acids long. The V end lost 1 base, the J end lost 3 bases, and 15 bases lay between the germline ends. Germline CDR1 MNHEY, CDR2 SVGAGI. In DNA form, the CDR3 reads TGTGCCAGCAGTTACTGGACAGAGAAGATCGAAGAGACCCAGTACTTC. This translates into CASSYWTEKIEETQYF.

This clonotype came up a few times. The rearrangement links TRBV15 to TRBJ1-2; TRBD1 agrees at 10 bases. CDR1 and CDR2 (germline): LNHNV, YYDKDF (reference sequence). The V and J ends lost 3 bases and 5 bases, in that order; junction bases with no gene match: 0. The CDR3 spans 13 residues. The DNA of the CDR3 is TGTGCCACCAGCAGGGGACAGGGGTATGGCTACACCTTC. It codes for CATSRGQGYGYTF.

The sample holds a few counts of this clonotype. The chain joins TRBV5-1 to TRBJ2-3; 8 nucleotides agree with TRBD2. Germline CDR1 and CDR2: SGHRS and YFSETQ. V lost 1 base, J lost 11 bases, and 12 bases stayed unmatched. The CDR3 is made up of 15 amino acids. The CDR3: CASSLTSGGPQGQYF. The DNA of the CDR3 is TGCGCCAGCAGCTTGACTAGCGGAGGACCCCAGGGGCAGTATTTT.